This section outlines one T cell receptor beta chain sequence together with its context. The antigen is not known. The junction had 7 bases not matched to a gene; V was cut back by 1 base and J by 9 bases. Germline V CDR1 and CDR2: SEHNR, FQNEAQ (reference sequence). The CDR3 spans 16 residues. General study points: Tumor memory CD4+ T cell TCR gene usage clustered with blood and lymph node memory CD4+ cells and lymph node naive CD4+ cells. Tumor-infiltrating Treg TCR alpha and beta sequences overlapped most with tumor naive CD4+ T cells, then blood naive.

Constant-region reverse primers amplified full-length variable regions, followed by semi-nested Nested Universal Primer A PCR. TCRdb reanalysed the 5' RACE reads using MiXCR and keeps one entry per CDR3 protein. The sample shows some 31,000 distinct CDR3 sequences, approximately 30% of them seen only once. The origin of this receptor is a female donor with breast cancer. Sequencing was performed on naive CD4+ T cells sorted from a lymph node. Stated subset: naive CD4+ T cells, CD4+CD45RA+CD25-. J is TRBJ2-1 and V is TRBV7-9, with 12 bases aligning to TRBD2. In DNA, the CDR3 is TGTGCCAGCAGCTTAGATGGACTAGCGGGACGGGTTGAGCAGTTCTTC. Translating gives CASSLDGLAGRVEQFF.